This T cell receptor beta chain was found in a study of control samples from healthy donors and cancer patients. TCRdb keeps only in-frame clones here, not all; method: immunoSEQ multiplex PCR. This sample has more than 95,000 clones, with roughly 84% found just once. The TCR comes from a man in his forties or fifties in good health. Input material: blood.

Written as DNA, the CDR3 is TGTGCCAGCAGCTTAGCAGGGGGGGGCAATTCACCCCTCCACTTT. It specifies CASSLAGGGNSPLHF. The chain combines TRBV7-8 with TRBJ1-6; TRBD1 might be the D (6 bases). The CDR3 extends over 15 amino acids. Germline CDR1 reads SGHVS; CDR2 reads FQNEAQ. V was trimmed by 0 bases and J by 7 bases, leaving 10 bases between them. The full variable domain, rest sourced from reference TRBV7-8 and TRBJ1-6, is GAGVSQSPRYKVAKRGQDVALRCDPISGHVSLFWYQQALGQGPEFLTYFQNEAQLDKSGLPSDRFFAERPEGSVSTLKIQRTQQEDSAVYLCASSLAGGGNSPLHFGNGTRLTVT.